This T cell receptor (beta chain) originates from a study of T-cell memory formation after mild COVID-19. Overall study results and limits: The main location of contracting CD4+ clones was CM and EM, and that of contracting CD8+ clones was EMRA. Pre-infection memory already had some responding clones, implying cross-reactive memory joined.

CDR3 length: 14 residues. Germline V lookup: CDR1 MNHEY, CDR2 SVGAGI. Trimming shortened V by 7 bases and J by 1 base, and 13 bases separated the two germline ends. The 5'RACE method, run with constant-segment primers, produced TCR alpha and TCR beta cDNA libraries (carrying sample barcodes and UMIs). TCRdb itself ran the 5' RACE reads through MiXCR, one entry per CDR3 protein. Seen here are more than 350,000 distinct CDR3 sequences, under 25% observed once, and the top ten hold approximately 12%. This clonotype was found a few times. Antigen unknown. The specimen sequenced was PBMCs or a T cell subset sorted from them (not recorded which). The chain joins TRBV6-5 to TRBJ1-1; D is unresolved. This sequence was found in an adult woman who had mild COVID-19 (a few samples of this study predate the infection). Cell type and time point are not known. The CDR3: CASTKTHQNTEAFF. CDR3 bases: TGTGCCAGCACTAAGACCCACCAGAACACTGAAGCTTTCTTT.